This entry features one TCR beta chain sequence. As yet, its antigen is unknown. CDR1 is MGHRA and CDR2 is YSYEKL in the germline V gene. J lost 7 bases, V lost 2 bases, and 6 bases had no gene match. This CDR3 is 15 amino acids long. Arm-PCR with iRepertoire HTBI primers amplified the CDR3 regions for these TCR beta libraries. How the authors handled the data: Identification across samples found 50 to 80 TRBV and approximately 15 TRBJ segments. TCRdb itself ran the multiplex PCR reads through MiXCR, one entry per CDR3 protein. The V and J calls shown here were made by TCRdb, not taken from the authors' results. The sample carries over 250,000 distinct CDR3 sequences, around 23% recorded once. Time point indicated: persistent/refractory GD, antithyroid drugs over 5 years with positive TRAb. The TCR library was made from RNA extracted from PBMCs. Patients met American Thyroid Association criteria for Graves' disease.

The sample comes from a study of regulatory T cells in long-lasting Graves disease. General study results and limits: Favored gene segments in persistent disease were TRBV28, TRBJ1-2 and TRBJ2-5. Peripheral blood alone, not thyroid tissue, underwent study.

Sequencing was performed on peripheral blood mononuclear cells (PBMCs), taken when the disease was refractory, from a patient treated with antithyroid drugs. The source of this sequence is a female donor with Graves disease. This chain uses TRBV4-1 with TRBJ2-7, with TRBD1 matching over 12 bases. The CDR3 region has the DNA TGCGCCAGCAGCCAACGGGGACAGGGGGCTGGGGAGCAGTACTTC. Its translation is CASSQRGQGAGEQYF.